This T cell receptor beta chain was identified in a study of control samples from healthy donors and cancer patients. CDR3 length: 14 amino acids. The V gene's germline CDR1 is MDHEN and CDR2 SYDVKM. The J segment lost 5 bases and the V segment lost 8 bases, leaving 11 bases of the junction unmatched. Some clones are missing from TCRdb's copy, which holds only in-frame ones; the method was immunoSEQ multiplex PCR. The table lists 150,000 to 200,000 clones, about 92% of them singletons. V is TRBV28 and J is TRBJ2-7; the match to TRBD2 covers 8 bases. The clonotype comes from a man aged 25 to 40 in good health. Sequenced sample: blood. This CDR3 is CASVSGSNLHEQYF. For the CDR3, the DNA is TGTGCCAGCGTAAGCGGGAGCAATTTACACGAGCAGTACTTC.